This T cell receptor beta chain emerged from a study of tumor-infiltrating lymphocytes in primary liver carcinoma. Overall study context: Patients had primary liver carcinoma treated by surgical resection. The patients, men and women alike, were aged 30 to 69 years. The yield of productive TCRbeta reads per sample was roughly 3.5 to 7.5 million and was similar across tissue types. Regarding the study as a whole: The study used bulk unsorted samples and so did not compare CD4+ and CD8+ repertoires.

Trimming took off 8 bases at V and 3 bases at J, with 10 bases between the two ends. Germline V gene lookup returns CDR1 MDHEN and CDR2 SYDVKM. CDR3 length equals 12 residues. The blood RNA (from unsorted whole blood) was obtained, and germline DNA was also extracted. Making TCR beta cDNA involved roughly 500 ng total RNA and a constant-region primer. TCR beta libraries came from three nested multiplex PCR rounds using slightly modified ARM-PCR. It was with TRBV1-TRBV30 forward primers and a C-beta reverse primer that the first two PCR rounds were run, at roughly 10 cycles each. One entry per CDR3 protein, called by TCRdb with MiXCR from the multiplex PCR reads. The table lists hundreds of thousands of distinct CDR3 sequences, 50% to 75% of them singletons, with over 15% in the top ten. Details on this clonotype: Its antigen is not known.

Material: peripheral blood. The sequence came from a woman in her thirties with primary liver carcinoma and hepatitis B virus infection. This sequence joins TRBV28 and TRBJ1-2; D may be TRBD1 (5 bases). CDR3 nucleotides: TGTGCCAGCGCCCGGGGGTACTATGGCTACACCTTC. Amino acids: CASARGYYGYTF.